Below are 11 T cell receptor beta chains sequenced from a single sample in a study of HIV-infected patients and healthy controls. TCRdb recomputed calls from the 5' RACE reads with MiXCR, one row per CDR3 protein. Of some 67,000 distinct CDR3 sequences listed, approximately 15% were seen once; the top ten hold approximately 6%. Sequencing was performed on CD4+ T cells from blood. The origin of the receptors is a human donor in good health.

This clonotype appeared a few times. The chain carries TRBV20-1 and TRBJ1-1, with D possibly matching TRBD1 (5 bases). The germline CDR1 and CDR2 sequences are DFQATT and SNEGSKA (reference sequence). This CDR3 spans 13 amino acids. Deletions cut 4 bases from V and 6 bases from J, with 15 bases between. CDR3 loop: CSATPGQGSEAFF. The CDR3 bases are TGCAGTGCTACTCCGGGGCAGGGTTCTGAAGCTTTCTTT.

The gene calls are TRBV28 and TRBJ2-7; tentatively, D is TRBD1 or TRBD2 (5 bases each). Germline CDR1 reads MDHEN; CDR2 reads SYDVKM. The CDR3 is made up of 14 amino acids. The V and J ends lost 7 bases and 1 base respectively, with 14 bases between them. The chain's CDR3 is CASTAGTASYEQYF. In nucleotides, the CDR3 is TGTGCCAGCACTGCTGGGACGGCATCCTACGAGCAGTACTTC.

The V gene is TRBV14, the J gene TRBJ2-7; possible D gene TRBD1, 6 bases. This CDR3 comprises 13 residues. Trimming took 4 bases from V and 6 from J, leaving 13 bases between them. The germline V gene encodes CDR1 SGHDN and CDR2 FVKESK. CDR3 nucleotide sequence: TGTGCCAGCAGCCGCCTGGACAGTGGCGAGCAGTACTTC. It yields the protein CASSRLDSGEQYF.

This rearrangement joins TRBV5-1 to TRBJ1-4; unclear D gene. The CDR3 is 15 amino acids. Germline V gene data show CDR1 as SGHRS and CDR2 as YFSETQ. Trimming pared 4 bases from V and 0 bases from J, leaving 10 bases between. Here the CDR3 reads CASSDAATTNEKLFF. CDR3 bases: TGCGCCAGCAGCGACGCGGCGACAACTAATGAAAAACTGTTTTTT.

This clonotype was observed many times. The gene calls are TRBV7-6 and TRBJ1-2; D may be TRBD1 (5 bases). Trimming took off 3 bases at V and 8 bases at J, with 13 bases between the two ends. The germline gives CDR1 SGHVS, CDR2 FNYEAQ. This CDR3 is 13 amino acids long. The CDR3 here is CASSFSRQGGYTF. DNA of the CDR3: TGTGCCAGCAGCTTTTCACGGCAGGGCGGCTACACCTTC.

This clonotype was counted at least ten times. The V call is TRBV28, the J call TRBJ1-1; the match to TRBD1 covers 8 bases. Germline loops: CDR1 MDHEN, CDR2 SYDVKM. J was trimmed by 6 bases and V by 6 bases; bases with no gene match: 12. The CDR3 totals 15 residues. CDR3: CASRGDRGPPPEAFF. The CDR3 nucleotides read TGTGCCAGCAGGGGTGACAGGGGACCCCCCCCTGAAGCTTTCTTT.

This chain uses TRBV5-1 with TRBJ1-4; possible D gene TRBD1, 5 bases. The V gene lost 3 bases and the J gene lost 0 bases, with 9 bases spanning the gap. From germline, CDR1 is SGHRS and CDR2 YFSETQ. This CDR3 is built from 15 residues. The CDR3 DNA sequence: TGCGCCAGCAGCTGGACAAGTCCAACTAATGAAAAACTGTTTTTT. Protein product: CASSWTSPTNEKLFF.

The V call is TRBV13, the J call TRBJ1-5; 7 bases line up with TRBD1. With 3 bases clipped from V and 2 bases from J, the junction kept 1 base outside the gene matches. From germline, CDR1 is PRHDT and CDR2 FYEKMQ (reference sequence). The CDR3 length is 14 residues. CDR3 amino acids: CASSFTGGNQPQHF. The CDR3 nucleotides read TGTGCCAGCAGCTTTACAGGGGGCAATCAGCCCCAGCATTTT. Together with reference TRBV13 and TRBJ1-5, the CDR3 gives the full variable domain: AAGVIQSPRHLIKEKRETATLKCYPIPRHDTVYWYQQGPGQDPQFLISFYEKMQSDKGSIPDRFSAQQFSDYHSELNMSSLELGDSALYFCASSFTGGNQPQHFGDGTRLSIL.

Only a few counts were recorded for this clonotype. The rearrangement links TRBV6-6 to TRBJ1-5, with D unresolved. This CDR3 region has 18 residues. Germline CDR1 and CDR2: MNHNY and SVGAGI (reference sequence). The ends were cut back, 0 bases at V and 0 bases at J, with 15 bases in the middle. CDR3 in amino acids: CASSYSNSGLYSNQPQHF. CDR3 nucleotides: TGTGCCAGCAGTTACTCGAATAGTGGGTTATATAGCAATCAGCCCCAGCATTTT.

This clonotype was seen more than once but under ten times. The chain is built from TRBV20-1 and TRBJ2-3; tentatively, D is TRBD2 (5 bases). The CDR3 has 14 amino acids. Germline V gives CDR1 DFQATT, CDR2 SNEGSKA (reference sequence). V was pared by 1 base and J by 2 bases, with 10 bases between. The CDR3, as DNA: TGCAGTGCTAGAGTCGGACTTGTCACAGATACGCAGTATTTT. Amino acids: CSARVGLVTDTQYF.

This clonotype came up a few times. This chain joins TRBV4-2 and TRBJ2-1; 8 nucleotides line up with TRBD1. Germline trimming cut 4 bases from V and 3 bases from J; bases unmatched to any gene: 5. Per germline, CDR1 LGHNA and CDR2 YNFKEQ. The CDR3 loop spans 15 amino acids. The CDR3 reads CASSPGGAGYNEQFF. In DNA, the CDR3 is TGTGCCAGCAGCCCAGGGGGCGCGGGCTACAATGAGCAGTTCTTC.